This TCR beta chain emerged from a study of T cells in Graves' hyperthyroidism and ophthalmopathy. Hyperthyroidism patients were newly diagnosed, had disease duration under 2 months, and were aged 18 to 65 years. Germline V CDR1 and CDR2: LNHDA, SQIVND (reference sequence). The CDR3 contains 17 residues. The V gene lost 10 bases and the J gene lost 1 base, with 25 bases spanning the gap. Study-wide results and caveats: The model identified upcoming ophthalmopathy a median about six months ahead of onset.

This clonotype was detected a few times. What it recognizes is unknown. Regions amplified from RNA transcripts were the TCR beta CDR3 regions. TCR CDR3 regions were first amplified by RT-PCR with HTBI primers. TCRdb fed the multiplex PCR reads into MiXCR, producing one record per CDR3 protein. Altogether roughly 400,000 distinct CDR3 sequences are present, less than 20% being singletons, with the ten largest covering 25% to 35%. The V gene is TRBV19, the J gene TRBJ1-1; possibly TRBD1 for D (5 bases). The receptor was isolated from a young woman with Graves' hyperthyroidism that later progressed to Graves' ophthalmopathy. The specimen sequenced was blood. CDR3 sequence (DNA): TGTGCCACCGAACCCCGGCGGCAGGGTAGGGGGAACACTGAAGCTTTCTTT. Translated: CATEPRRQGRGNTEAFF.